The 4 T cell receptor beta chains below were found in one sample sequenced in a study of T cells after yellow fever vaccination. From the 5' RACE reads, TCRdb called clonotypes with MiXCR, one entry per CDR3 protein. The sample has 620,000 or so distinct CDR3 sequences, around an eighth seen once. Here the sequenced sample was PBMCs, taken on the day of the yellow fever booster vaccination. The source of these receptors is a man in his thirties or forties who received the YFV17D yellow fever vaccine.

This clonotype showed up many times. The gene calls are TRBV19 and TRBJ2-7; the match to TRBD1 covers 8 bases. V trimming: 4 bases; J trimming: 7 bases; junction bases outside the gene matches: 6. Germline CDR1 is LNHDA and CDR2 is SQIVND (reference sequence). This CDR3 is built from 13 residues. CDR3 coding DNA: TGTGCCAGTAGTACGGACAGGGCTGGGGAGCAGTACTTC. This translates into CASSTDRAGEQYF.

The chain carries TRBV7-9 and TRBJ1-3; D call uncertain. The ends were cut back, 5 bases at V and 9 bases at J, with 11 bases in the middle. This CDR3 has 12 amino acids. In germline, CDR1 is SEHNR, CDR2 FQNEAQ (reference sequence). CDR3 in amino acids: CASSRGRGTIYF. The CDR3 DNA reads TGTGCCAGCAGCAGAGGTCGGGGCACCATATATTTT.

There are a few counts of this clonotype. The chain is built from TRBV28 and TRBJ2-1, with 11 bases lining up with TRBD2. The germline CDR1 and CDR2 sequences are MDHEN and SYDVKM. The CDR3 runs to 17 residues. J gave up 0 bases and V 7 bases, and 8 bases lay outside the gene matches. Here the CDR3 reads CASTTASGGSSYNEQFF. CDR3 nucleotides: TGTGCCAGCACGACAGCTAGCGGGGGGAGCTCCTACAATGAGCAGTTCTTC.

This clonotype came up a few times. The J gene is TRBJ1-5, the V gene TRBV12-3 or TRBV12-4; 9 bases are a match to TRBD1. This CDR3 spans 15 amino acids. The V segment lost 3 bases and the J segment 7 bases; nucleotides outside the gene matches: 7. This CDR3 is CASSLGTGTRQPQHF. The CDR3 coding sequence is TGTGCCAGCAGTTTGGGGACAGGGACGAGGCAGCCCCAGCATTTT.